The clone carrying this T cell receptor beta chain was recorded a few times. Authors' methods: Amplification of reference gene primers provided the estimated nucleated cell counts. The method was immunoSEQ multiplex PCR; TCRdb's version includes in-frame clones alone and lacks a portion of them. The DNA gave D and trimming, while V, J and clone size come from that table. The sample lists 150,000 or so clones, about four fifths seen once, with approximately 0.5% in the top ten. The CDR3 totals 16 residues. The ends were cut back, 1 base at V and 9 bases at J, with 19 bases in the middle. CDR1 is LGHNA, CDR2 YSLEER, per germline. The data stem from a study of blood T cell repertoires in COVID-19. On the study more broadly: Acute and convalescent COVID-19 samples came from the United States, Italy and Spain. The cDNA or gDNA used as material had been derived from T cells, B-cell-depleted T cells, or PBMCs.

The sample was peripheral blood. The V call is TRBV4-3, the J call TRBJ1-5, with D unclear. The clonotype originates from a man between 60 and 75 years old with acute or convalescent COVID-19. The CDR3 loop reads CASSQVKDGLRWPQHF. The CDR3 DNA reads TGCGCCAGCAGCCAAGTCAAAGACGGCCTGAGGTGGCCCCAGCATTTT.